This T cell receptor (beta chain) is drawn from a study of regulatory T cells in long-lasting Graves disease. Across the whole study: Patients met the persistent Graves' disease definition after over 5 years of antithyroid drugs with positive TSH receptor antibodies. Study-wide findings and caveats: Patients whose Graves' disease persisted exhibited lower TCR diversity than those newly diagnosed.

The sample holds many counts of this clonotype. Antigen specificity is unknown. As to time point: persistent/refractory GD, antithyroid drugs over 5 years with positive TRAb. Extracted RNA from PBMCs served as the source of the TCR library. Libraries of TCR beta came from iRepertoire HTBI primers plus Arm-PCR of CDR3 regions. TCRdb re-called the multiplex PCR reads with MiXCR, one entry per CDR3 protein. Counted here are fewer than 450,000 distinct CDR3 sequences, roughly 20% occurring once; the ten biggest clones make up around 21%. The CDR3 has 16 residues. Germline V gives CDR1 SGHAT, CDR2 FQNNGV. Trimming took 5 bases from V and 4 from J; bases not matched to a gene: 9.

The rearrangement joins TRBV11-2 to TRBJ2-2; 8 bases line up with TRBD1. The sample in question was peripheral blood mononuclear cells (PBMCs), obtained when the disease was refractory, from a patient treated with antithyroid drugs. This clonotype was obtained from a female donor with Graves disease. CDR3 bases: TGTGCCAGCAGCCCCCGGACAGGGAAGTCCACCGGGGAGCTGTTTTTT. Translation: CASSPRTGKSTGELFF. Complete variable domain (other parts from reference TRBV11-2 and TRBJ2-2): EAGVAQSPRYKIIEKRQSVAFWCNPISGHATLYWYQQILGQGPKLLIQFQNNGVVDDSQLPKDRFSAERLKGVDSTLKIQPAKLEDSAVYLCASSPRTGKSTGELFFGEGSRLTVL.